This T cell receptor beta chain stems from a study of cytomegalovirus exposure and HLA in healthy donors (dated by TCRdb to the late 2010s). Concerning the study at large: According to a later analysis, one platform produced both the 120 validation repertoires and the approximately 600 repertoires of the first cohort. The study was designed to test whether signatures of past pathogen exposure could be identified by cataloging public T cell receptors. Besides the first cohort of some 670 subjects, a separate validation cohort made up of around 120 different subjects was used. To predict cytomegalovirus infection status, the study combined high-throughput TCR immunosequencing, statistical association of individual TCRs with disease status, and machine learning. What the work shows at the level of the full study, not this receptor alone: It was suggested by the authors that the approach could potentially be generalized to other disease states and immunological phenotypes. A few of the identified cytomegalovirus-associated TCR beta chains were confirmed in vitro to be specific for cytomegalovirus antigens. A later analysis lacked HLA typing for the validation cohort, so it scored co-occurrence in that cohort across all 120 or so repertoires. Most TCR sequences were observed very rarely across donors, whereas some public TCRs were present in many individuals. Of the cluster scores, 90% to 95% were above 0 in a later analysis, which found that TCRs clustered in the first cohort also tended to co-occur in the approximately 130 validation repertoires. The study listed 150 to 200 TCR beta chains as associated with cytomegalovirus. In both the original and validation cohorts, the classifier was reported to diagnose cytomegalovirus status with high specificity and sensitivity.

Worth noting for this clone: Its antigen is currently not known. Qualities for individual bases were not recorded, and no much larger clone is one base off.

Library creation used the immunoSEQ multiplex PCR assay. The source study handled its data this way. A statistical classification framework was built for diagnosing cytomegalovirus status from the catalog of TCR beta chain sequences. In its TCRdb copy, this immuneACCESS table keeps in-frame sequences only and misses some clones. Where compared with another copy, unresolved V genes explain less than half of these, and the others have no known cause. For V, J and clone size, that table is used; D and trimming come from the DNA. This sample has approximately 150,000 clones in its table, and about 89% of those were observed once. The ten most abundant clones make up about 2.9% of the sample. Separate from the roughly 660-subject first cohort, the validation cohort of about 130 subjects was the group to which the donors belonged. The CDR3, from cysteine to phenylalanine, totals 14 residues. Only the CDR3 DNA stays, 42 bases, in frame from base 1.

The clonotype originates from a woman younger than 30 in good health and CMV-seropositive. In this chain, TRBV21-1 is recombined with TRBJ2-5; the D call TRBD2 from the table was never checked on the DNA. TRBV21-1 is a documented pseudogene. The sequenced sample was PBMCs. The CDR3 region reads CASSKEGRLWTQYF. The DNA is as follows: TGTGCCAGCAGCAAGGAGGGACGCCTATGGACCCAGTACTTC.